This TCR beta chain came from a study of blood T cell repertoires in COVID-19. Only in-frame clones appear in the TCRdb table, and some are missing; sequencing was by immunoSEQ multiplex PCR. The data hold approximately 210,000 clones, with around four fifths observed a single time. The specimen was peripheral blood. The receptor's source is a woman aged 45-65 years with acute or convalescent COVID-19.

CDR3 protein: CASSQGQGPYGYTF. DNA for the CDR3: TGTGCCAGCAGCCAGGGACAGGGCCCCTATGGCTACACCTTC. This chain connects TRBV7-9 to TRBJ1-2; 9 bases are shared with TRBD1. The CDR3 totals 14 residues. The germline CDR1 and CDR2 sequences are SEHNR and FQNEAQ (reference sequence). Germline trimming cut 5 bases from V and 4 bases from J; bases unmatched to any gene: 5.